A single sample is the source of the 5 T cell receptor beta chains below, sequenced in a study of tumor-infiltrating lymphocytes in glioblastoma multiforme. TCR beta libraries were built from RNA through three nested multiplex PCR rounds using modified ARM-PCR. TCRdb fed the multiplex PCR reads into MiXCR, producing one record per CDR3 protein. This sample carries about 32,000 distinct CDR3 sequences, 61% of them seen once, and the ten largest clones take roughly 33%. The sequenced sample consisted of brain tumor tissue. Receptors originate from a male donor with glioblastoma.

This clonotype has just one count. One junction end does not reproduce the germline sequence, and a read error may be involved. The chain uses TRBV29-1 and TRBJ2-2; D is undetermined. The germline V gene encodes CDR1 SQVTM and CDR2 ANQGSEA. CDR3 length equals 14 residues. The CDR3: CSGRTETITRELFF. Written as DNA, the CDR3 is TGCAGCGGACGGACGGAAACCATCACCCGGGAGCTGTTTTTT.

In this sample, this clonotype turned up once. This chain connects TRBV6-1 to TRBJ2-2; 11 bases agree with TRBD1. CDR3 length equals 14 residues. V gave up 8 bases and J gave up 6 bases; unmatched junction bases: 5. Germline V CDR1 and CDR2: MNHNS, SASEGT. The CDR3 DNA is TGTGCCAGCGGAGGACAGGGGGCGGCCGGGGAGCTGTTTTTT. It codes for CASGGQGAAGELFF.

About this clonotype itself: A read error may account for a junction end that differs from germline. The CDR3, as DNA: TGCAATGCTCCCCGACAGCCCCAAGGGACCCAGTACTTC. Encoded protein: CNAPRQPQGTQYF. This chain uses TRBV20-1 with TRBJ2-5, with a tentative D call TRBD1 (5 bases). CDR3 length equals 13 residues. Germline-derived CDR1 and CDR2 are DFQATT and SNEGSKA (reference sequence).

This chain uses TRBV20-1 with TRBJ2-3; 11 positions match TRBD2. CDR1 is DFQATT and CDR2 is SNEGSKA in the germline V gene (reference sequence). The CDR3 is made up of 17 amino acids. The CDR3 DNA reads TGCAGAGCTGGAGTCCCACTAGCGGGAGATACTGCAGATACGCAGTATTTT. Protein product: CRAGVPLAGDTADTQYF.

This chain uses TRBV6-2 or TRBV6-3 with TRBJ1-5, with D possibly being TRBD1 (5 bases). The CDR3 is 13 residues long. Trimming removed 6 bases from V and 5 bases from J, with 11 bases in between. Germline lookup yields CDR1 MNHEY and CDR2 SVGEGT. For the CDR3, the DNA is TGTGCCAGCAGACGACAGATTTATCAGCCCCAGCATTTT. It yields the protein CASRRQIYQPQHF.